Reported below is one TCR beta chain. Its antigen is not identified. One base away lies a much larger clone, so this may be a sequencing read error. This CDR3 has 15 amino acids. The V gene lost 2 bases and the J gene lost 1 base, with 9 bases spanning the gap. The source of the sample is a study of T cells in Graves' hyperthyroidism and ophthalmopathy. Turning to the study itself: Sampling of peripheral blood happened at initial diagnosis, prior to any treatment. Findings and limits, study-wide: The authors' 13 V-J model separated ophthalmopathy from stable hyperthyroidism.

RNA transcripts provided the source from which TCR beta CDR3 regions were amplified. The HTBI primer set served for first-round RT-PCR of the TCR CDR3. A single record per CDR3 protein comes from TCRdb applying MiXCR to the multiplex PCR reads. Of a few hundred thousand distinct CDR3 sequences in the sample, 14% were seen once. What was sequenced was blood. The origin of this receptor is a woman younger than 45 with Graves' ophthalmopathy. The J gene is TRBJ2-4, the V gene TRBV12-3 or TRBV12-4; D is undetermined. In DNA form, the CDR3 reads TGTGCCAGCAGTTTATACGTTGAGGCCAAAAACATTCAGTACTTC. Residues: CASSLYVEAKNIQYF.